This passage covers 18 T cell receptor beta chains from one sample sequenced in a study of graft-versus-host responses after intestinal transplantation. Repertoires were generated with immunoSEQ multiplex PCR, while TCRdb's copy carries only in-frame clones and drops some. Counted here are roughly 4,200 clones, around 38% occurring once; the ten biggest clones make up around 6.4%. The authors combined around 200,000 CFSE-labeled responder cells with around 200,000 irradiated, violet-dye-labeled stimulator cells in plates. Material: alloreactive CD8+ T cells from a mixed lymphocyte reaction culture, obtained before transplantation. Subset denoted: CFSE-low proliferating T cells sorted from approximately six-day pre-transplant mixed lymphocyte reaction (GvH or HvG direction). The receptors come from a human patient who was an organ donor for intestinal transplantation.

This chain uses TRBV4-2 with TRBJ2-4, with a weak D call TRBD1 (6 bases). The CDR3 covers 19 residues. V was cut by 2 bases and J by 2 bases, with 22 bases left in between. Germline lookup yields CDR1 LGHNA and CDR2 YNFKEQ. CDR3 residues: CASSQWTQGWWGTKNIQYF. For the CDR3, the DNA is TGTGCCAGCAGCCAATGGACACAGGGTTGGTGGGGAACCAAAAACATTCAGTACTTC.

V and J are TRBV19 and TRBJ2-6, with TRBD2 as a possible D gene (6 bases). Trimming pared 0 bases from V and 1 base from J, leaving 7 bases between. Germline CDR1 LNHDA, CDR2 SQIVND (reference sequence). The length of the CDR3 is 16 residues. CDR3 nucleotide sequence: TGTGCCAGTAGTATAGATGGAGGGTCTGGGGCCAACGTCCTGACTTTC. Its protein is CASSIDGGSGANVLTF.

Remarks on this clone: A read error may produce the germline difference seen at one junction end. The chain employs TRBV5-6 and TRBJ2-7; the match to TRBD2 covers 14 bases. CDR1 and CDR2 from the germline V gene are SGHDT and YYEEEE. This CDR3 comprises 15 residues. The CDR3 here is CASSSDPGLAGEVGF. DNA for the CDR3: TGTGCCAGCAGCTCAGACCCGGGACTAGCGGGAGAAGTGGGCTTC.

The chain combines TRBV27 with TRBJ2-5; weak D call: TRBD1 (6 bases). Germline CDR1 reads MNHEY; CDR2 reads SMNVEV (reference sequence). The CDR3 is made up of 14 amino acids. The germline V and J ends were trimmed by 5 bases and 1 base, with 11 bases remaining between them. The CDR3 region is CASSRRGFQETQYF. DNA for the CDR3: TGTGCCAGCAGTCGCAGGGGCTTCCAAGAGACCCAGTACTTC.

This sequence joins TRBV28 and TRBJ2-3, with 11 bases aligning to TRBD2. V trimming: 8 bases; J trimming: 5 bases; junction bases outside the gene matches: 15. The CDR3 covers 17 residues. From germline, CDR1 is MDHEN and CDR2 SYDVKM. CDR3 sequence: CASGSSGRAEVIDTQYF. The CDR3 nucleotides are TGTGCCAGCGGGAGTAGCGGGAGGGCCGAGGTGATAGATACGCAGTATTTT. The full variable domain, with the rest looked up from reference TRBV28 and TRBJ2-3, is DVKVTQSSRYLVKRTGEKVFLECVQDMDHENMFWYRQDPGLGLRLIYFSYDVKMKEKGDIPEGYSVSREKKERFSLILESASTNQTSMYLCASGSSGRAEVIDTQYFGPGTRLTVL.

As concerns this clone: Other DNA sequences from this sample encode an identical CDR3 as well. The J gene is TRBJ2-7, the V gene TRBV28, with D maybe TRBD2 (6 bases). Germline V gives CDR1 MDHEN, CDR2 SYDVKM. The CDR3 contains 15 residues. The V end lost 5 bases, the J end lost 0 bases, and 14 bases lay between the germline ends. The CDR3 DNA is TGTGCCAGCAGTCTAATTAGCGGCAGCTCCTACGAGCAGTACTTC. Protein sequence: CASSLISGSSYEQYF.

V usage is TRBV18 and J usage is TRBJ2-7; the D gene is possibly TRBD1 (6 bases). V lost 5 bases and J lost 1, with 18 bases in between. CDR1 and CDR2 from the germline V gene are KGHSH and LQKENI. The CDR3 extends over 16 amino acids. The CDR3: CASSALGQRLSYEQYF. CDR3 DNA: TGTGCCAGCTCAGCCCTTGGACAGCGCTTATCCTACGAGCAGTACTTC.

This chain connects TRBV28 to TRBJ1-2; tentative D call: TRBD1 (6 bases). CDR3 length: 13 amino acids. Germline CDR1 and CDR2: MDHEN and SYDVKM. The V gene lost 10 bases and the J gene lost 0 bases, with 12 bases spanning the gap. The CDR3 here is CATKDRTNYGYTF. DNA for the CDR3: TGTGCCACCAAGGACAGAACTAACTATGGCTACACCTTC.

This clone was seen a handful of times. V and J are TRBV5-4 and TRBJ2-3, with a weak D call TRBD2 (6 bases). This CDR3 contains 14 residues. CDR1 SGHNT and CDR2 YYREEE come from the germline V gene (reference sequence). V was cut by 0 bases and J by 6 bases, with 11 bases left in between. CDR3: CASSLVLAPDTQYF. CDR3 in DNA: TGTGCCAGCAGCTTGGTACTAGCCCCTGATACGCAGTATTTT.

This clone was observed a handful of times. This chain links TRBV11-2 with TRBJ2-2; 9 nucleotides line up with TRBD1. The CDR3 has 16 residues. In germline, CDR1 is SGHAT, CDR2 FQNNGV. V trimming: 0 bases; J trimming: 7 bases; junction bases outside the gene matches: 6. The CDR3 nucleotides are TGTGCCAGCAGCTTAGATCGGACAGGGGCCGGCGGGGAGCTGTTTTTT. Amino acids: CASSLDRTGAGGELFF.

The chain combines TRBV4-2 with TRBJ2-3; unclear D gene. Deletions cut 4 bases from V and 6 bases from J, with 20 bases between. Per germline, CDR1 LGHNA and CDR2 YNFKEQ. This CDR3 has 16 amino acids. CDR3 coding DNA: TGTGCCAGCAGCCCCTACGGCGTTACGTGGGCGGATACGCAGTATTTT. Protein: CASSPYGVTWADTQYF.

V gene TRBV7-9 combines with J gene TRBJ2-1, with unresolved D. V shed 3 bases and J shed 7 bases, with 7 bases lying between them. CDR3 length: 12 residues. From germline, CDR1 is SEHNR and CDR2 FQNEAQ (reference sequence). Written as DNA, the CDR3 is TGTGCCAGCAGCTTCGGTCGGAATGAGCAGTTCTTC. Protein sequence: CASSFGRNEQFF.

CDR3 nucleotide sequence: TGTGCCAGCAGCCCAGGGTATAATGAGCAGTTCTTC. It translates to CASSPGYNEQFF. The chain joins TRBV5-5 to TRBJ2-1, with a possible D match to TRBD1 (5 bases). Looked up from germline, CDR1 is SGHKS and CDR2 is YYEKEE (reference sequence). The CDR3 length is 12 residues. Trimming shortened V by 4 bases and J by 7 bases, and 9 bases separated the two germline ends. The entire variable domain, with the rest obtained from reference TRBV5-5 and TRBJ2-1, is as follows: DAGVTQSPTHLIKTRGQQVTLRCSPISGHKSVSWYQQVLGQGPQFIFQYYEKEERGRGNFPDRFSARQFPNYSSELNVNALLLGDSALYLCASSPGYNEQFFGPGTRLTVL.

The chain has TRBV18 and TRBJ2-5, with D maybe TRBD2 (6 bases). Gene TRBJ2-7 matches the end of the DNA better, so the J call may be wrong. Germline CDR1 is KGHSH and CDR2 is LQKENI. This CDR3 region has 17 residues. CDR3 amino acids: CASSSLARGAPPNEQYF. The DNA of the CDR3 is TGTGCCAGCTCTTCCCTCGCGCGGGGAGCCCCCCCTAACGAGCAGTACTTC.

This clone was found a few times. The chain employs TRBV28 and TRBJ1-4, with D maybe TRBD1 (5 bases). This CDR3 has 14 residues. Germline lookup yields CDR1 MDHEN and CDR2 SYDVKM. V lost 7 bases to trimming and J lost 2 bases, with 11 bases between them. CDR3: CASTPGGTNEKLFF. The CDR3 DNA reads TGTGCCAGCACCCCGGGGGGGACTAATGAAAAACTGTTTTTT.

This clone has only a few counts. The chain links TRBV29-1 to TRBJ2-7; TRBD1 aligns across 9 bases. V was pared by 1 base and J by 1 base, with 2 bases of the junction left unmatched. Germline CDR1 SQVTM, CDR2 ANQGSEA. There are 14 residues in the CDR3. In DNA form, the CDR3 reads TGCAGCGTTGAAGCGGGACAGGGTTCCTACGAGCAGTACTTC. Protein: CSVEAGQGSYEQYF.

This clone occurred once. The CDR3 protein is CASSFAGFGSGYTF. CDR3 sequence (DNA): TGTGCCAGCAGTTTTGCAGGGTTCGGGTCTGGCTACACCTTC. The chain is built from TRBV27 and TRBJ1-2; possibly TRBD1 for D (5 bases). The CDR3 contains 14 residues. Germline assignment: CDR1 MNHEY and CDR2 SMNVEV (reference sequence). V was pared by 3 bases and J by 7 bases, with 15 bases between.

The chain carries TRBV7-9 and TRBJ2-3; the match to TRBD1 covers 9 bases. The CDR3 runs to 16 residues. Germline values: CDR1 SEHNR, CDR2 FQNEAQ (reference sequence). V shed 6 bases and J 2 bases; nucleotides not matched to a gene: 9. The CDR3 DNA reads TGTGCCAGCAGTCATATGACAGGGGGTCCCACAGATACGCAGTATTTT. Translated, it gives CASSHMTGGPTDTQYF.